The 15 T cell receptor beta chains reported below all come from one sample, sequenced in a study of CD8+ T cells in alopecia areata. Following RNA extraction, reverse transcription yielded cDNA that acted as the sequencing template. Sequencing used immunoSEQ multiplex PCR; TCRdb keeps in-frame clones, though not all of them. The table lists 150,000 to 200,000 clones, around 55% of them singletons. The sequencing input was CD4+ T cells sorted from blood. These receptors were taken from a human donor in good health.

In regard to this clone: One end of the junction fails to match germline, which may point to a read error. The rearrangement joins TRBV7-3 to TRBJ2-7; D may be TRBD1 (6 bases). Germline CDR1 and CDR2: SGHTA and FQGTGA. The CDR3 totals 14 residues. In nucleotides, the CDR3 is TGTGCCAGCAGCCGCCTCGGGACATCCTCCGAGCAGTACTTC. It codes for CASSRLGTSSEQYF.

This clone was counted many times. The chain links TRBV7-2 to TRBJ1-1; D remains ambiguous. The CDR3 contains 11 residues. CDR1 SGHTA and CDR2 FQGNSA come from the germline V gene. Trimming stripped 5 bases from V and 8 bases from J, with 9 bases between. In DNA form, the CDR3 reads TGTGCCAGCAGCCCTCTCCTGGAAGCTTTCTTT. Translated: CASSPLLEAFF.

The rearrangement links TRBV5-1 to TRBJ1-2, with D tentatively TRBD1 (5 bases). From germline, CDR1 is SGHRS and CDR2 YFSETQ. This CDR3 has 14 amino acids. Trimming removed 4 bases at V and 8 bases at J, with 18 bases between. For the CDR3, the DNA is TGCGCCAGCAGCCCGTTGACAGTCGCCGGCGGCTACACCTTC. It is translated as CASSPLTVAGGYTF.

The rearrangement joins TRBV7-2 to TRBJ1-2, with 11 bases matching TRBD1. V lost 5 bases to trimming and J lost 6 bases; unmatched junction nucleotides: 5. Germline CDR1 SGHTA, CDR2 FQGNSA. The CDR3 length is 14 residues. Here the CDR3 reads CASSGRTGGDGYTF. As DNA, the CDR3 is TGTGCCAGCAGCGGGCGGACAGGGGGCGATGGCTACACCTTC.

As DNA, the CDR3 is TGCGCCAGCATGGAGTCCGGGGGTAGCAATCAGCCCCAGCATTTT. Protein: CASMESGGSNQPQHF. The chain uses TRBV5-1 and TRBJ1-5; the D gene is possibly TRBD1 (5 bases). Looked up from germline, CDR1 is SGHRS and CDR2 is YFSETQ. V was shortened by 6 bases and J by 0 bases, with 13 bases between the two germline ends. This CDR3 is 15 amino acids long.

This chain joins TRBV4-1 and TRBJ2-1; either TRBD1 or TRBD2 may fit D (5 bases each). The CDR3 is made up of 12 amino acids. Germline assignment: CDR1 MGHRA and CDR2 YSYEKL. Trimming shortened V by 3 bases and J by 8 bases, and 8 bases separated the two germline ends. The CDR3 bases are TGCGCCAGCAGCCATGGGGGTTATGAGCAGTTCTTC. Protein sequence: CASSHGGYEQFF.

This chain links TRBV29-1 with TRBJ2-7, with 10 nucleotides matching TRBD1. The CDR3 contains 13 residues. Looked up from germline, CDR1 is SQVTM and CDR2 is ANQGSEA. V dropped 7 bases and J dropped 6; count of bases not matched to a gene: 9. CDR3 DNA sequence: TGCAGCGCCCTGGGACAGGGGAATGCCGAGCAGTACTTC. Protein: CSALGQGNAEQYF.

This chain joins TRBV27 and TRBJ1-1; TRBD1 aligns across 10 bases. The germline CDR1 and CDR2 sequences are MNHEY and SMNVEV (reference sequence). The CDR3 spans 13 residues. J was trimmed by 8 bases and V by 3 bases; bases with no gene match: 3. For the CDR3, the DNA is TGTGCCAGCAGTTTTCGGGACAGGGGAGAAGCTTTCTTT. It is translated as CASSFRDRGEAFF.

V gene TRBV4-2 combines with J gene TRBJ2-7, with D perhaps matching TRBD2 (5 bases). Germline lookup yields CDR1 LGHNA and CDR2 YNFKEQ. This CDR3 is 16 amino acids long. Deletions cut 1 base from V and 2 bases from J, with 15 bases between. For the CDR3, the DNA is TGTGCCAGCAGCCAAGGTACTGGACTGGGAGCCTACGAGCAGTACTTC. It specifies CASSQGTGLGAYEQYF.

The sample holds a few counts of this clone. V usage is TRBV21-1 and J usage is TRBJ2-1; the table calls TRBD2, which could not be checked here. TRBV21-1 is classified as a pseudogene. The CDR3 has 16 residues. The CDR3 DNA reads as TGTGCCAGCACAAGACTCCGGACTAGCGGGAGAAATGAGCAGTTCTTC. Amino acids: CASTRLRTSGRNEQFF.

This chain connects TRBV10-3 to TRBJ2-5; 7 nucleotides match TRBD1. Per germline, CDR1 ENHRY and CDR2 SYGVKD. CDR3 length: 13 amino acids. Trimming at V came to 7 bases and at J to 6 bases, leaving 8 bases not matched to a gene. CDR3 residues: CAINQQGSKTQYF. CDR3 nucleotides: TGTGCCATCAATCAACAGGGGTCGAAGACCCAGTACTTC.

V and J are TRBV5-1 and TRBJ1-1; D remains unclear. This CDR3 has 14 amino acids. Trimming removed 3 bases at V and 0 bases at J, with 9 bases between. In germline, CDR1 is SGHRS, CDR2 YFSETQ. CDR3 sequence (DNA): TGCGCCAGCAGCTCCCATGGGATGAACACTGAAGCTTTCTTT. This sequence encodes CASSSHGMNTEAFF.

The chain combines TRBV2 with TRBJ1-5; the D is unclear. Germline loops: CDR1 SNHLY, CDR2 FYNNEI. The CDR3 is 16 residues long. The ends were cut back, 2 bases at V and 2 bases at J, with 13 bases in the middle. The CDR3 DNA sequence: TGTGCCAGCAGTGAACAAGGGATTTGGGGCAATCAGCCCCAGCATTTT. This encodes CASSEQGIWGNQPQHF.

The chain links TRBV2 to TRBJ1-3; TRBD1 aligns across 7 bases. V shed 5 bases, J shed 0 bases, and the junction held 10 bases outside the gene matches. There are 17 residues in the CDR3. The germline V gene has CDR1 SNHLY and CDR2 FYNNEI. CDR3 sequence: CASSSRARQGSGNTIYF. In DNA form, the CDR3 reads TGTGCCAGCAGTTCCCGAGCCCGACAGGGCTCTGGAAACACCATATATTTT.

This chain connects TRBV2 to TRBJ2-7; 9 bases fit TRBD1. The CDR3 is 16 amino acids. Germline assignment: CDR1 SNHLY and CDR2 FYNNEI. The J segment lost 3 bases and the V segment lost 0 bases, leaving 6 bases of the junction unmatched. DNA for the CDR3: TGTGCCAGCAGTGAAGCGCTTCGGGACAGGGACTACGAGCAGTACTTC. It yields the protein CASSEALRDRDYEQYF.